This T cell receptor (beta chain) was identified in a study of T cell responses to AZD1222 COVID-19 vaccine. Germline values: CDR1 KGHSH, CDR2 LQKENI. V lost 4 bases to trimming and J lost 0 bases, with 13 bases between them. This CDR3 has 17 amino acids. Measured with immunoSEQ multiplex PCR; TCRdb has only the in-frame clones, and not every one. Found here are over 150,000 clones, about nine tenths of them singletons; the top ten hold less than 3%. The sequence was collected from an adult in good health. Sequencing used peripheral blood, obtained on day 0 of AZD1222 vaccination. The gene calls are TRBV18 and TRBJ1-6; D ambiguous. CDR3 region: CASSQVHSSSYNSPLHF. The CDR3 nucleotides are TGTGCCAGCTCACAAGTACATTCTAGCTCCTATAATTCACCCCTCCACTTT.